The 23 T cell receptor beta chains in this list originate from one sample, sequenced in a study of blood T cell repertoires in COVID-19. Only in-frame clones appear in the TCRdb table, and some are missing; sequencing was by immunoSEQ multiplex PCR. In the table there are about 160,000 clones, roughly 84% of which are singletons. The sequencing sample was made of peripheral blood. Receptor source: a woman aged 45-59 years with COVID-19, enrolled during active disease.

This chain joins TRBV3-1 (or the pseudogene TRBV3-2) and TRBJ2-1, with a possible D match to TRBD2 (7 bases). This CDR3 comprises 16 residues. The germline V gene has CDR1 LGHDT and CDR2 YNNKEL (reference sequence). Trimming pared 3 bases from V and 0 bases from J, leaving 12 bases between. The CDR3 DNA reads as TGTGCCAGCAGCCAGCGGGGGCTGAGCTCCTACAATGAGCAGTTCTTC. Translated: CASSQRGLSSYNEQFF.

The rearrangement links TRBV7-3 to TRBJ2-6; tentative D call: TRBD1 (6 bases). The CDR3 totals 20 residues. CDR1 SGHTA and CDR2 FQGTGA come from the germline V gene. With 4 bases removed from V and 0 bases from J, the gap between germline ends came to 22 bases. The CDR3 region has the DNA TGTGCCAGCAGCTCAAATAGTCTCGGGACAACGAGCTCTGGGGCCAACGTCCTGACTTTC. It is translated as CASSSNSLGTTSSGANVLTF.

This chain joins TRBV29-1 and TRBJ1-2, with a tentative D call TRBD1 (5 bases). Trimming cost V 3 bases and J 4 bases, with 12 bases left between them. This CDR3 contains 13 residues. In germline, CDR1 is SQVTM, CDR2 ANQGSEA. CDR3 sequence (DNA): TGCAGCGTTGAGGTCAGGGAGGCCTATGGCTACACCTTC. This encodes CSVEVREAYGYTF.

This chain joins TRBV11-2 and TRBJ1-3; D gene unclear. Looked up from germline, CDR1 is SGHAT and CDR2 is FQNNGV. Trimming removed 0 bases at V and 1 base at J, with 4 bases between. The CDR3 consists of 14 residues. The CDR3: CASSLERSGNTIYF. CDR3 in DNA: TGTGCCAGCAGCTTAGAGCGGTCTGGAAACACCATATATTTT.

This clone was recorded once. V usage is TRBV3-1 (or the pseudogene TRBV3-2) and J usage is TRBJ1-4; unclear D gene. Trimming shortened V by 0 bases and J by 0 bases, and 8 bases separated the two germline ends. The CDR3 sequence is 16 residues long. The germline V gene encodes CDR1 LGHDT and CDR2 YNNKEL (reference sequence). Here the CDR3 reads CASSQESVATNEKLFF. The CDR3 DNA follows: TGTGCCAGCAGCCAAGAATCCGTAGCAACTAATGAAAAACTGTTTTTT.

The chain combines TRBV5-4 with TRBJ1-1, with TRBD1 matching over 7 bases. Looked up from germline, CDR1 is SGHNT and CDR2 is YYREEE (reference sequence). V shed 0 bases, J shed 4 bases, and the junction held 3 bases outside the gene matches. CDR3 size: 14 residues. Here the CDR3 reads CASSLGTGATEAFF. The CDR3 region has the DNA TGTGCCAGCAGCTTGGGTACAGGGGCCACTGAAGCTTTCTTT.

V usage is TRBV5-6 and J usage is TRBJ1-1; D gene unclear. Trimming stripped 4 bases from V and 2 bases from J, with 9 bases between. From germline, CDR1 is SGHDT and CDR2 YYEEEE. The CDR3 contains 13 residues. The DNA of the CDR3 is TGTGCCAGCAGCCCCTATGCCAACACTGAAGCTTTCTTT. It specifies CASSPYANTEAFF.

The chain recombines TRBV7-3 with TRBJ2-2; D perhaps matches TRBD2 (6 bases). V lost 5 bases to trimming and J lost 7 bases, with 11 bases between them. CDR3 length equals 13 residues. Germline CDR1 SGHTA, CDR2 FQGTGA. This CDR3 reads CASSDIGGGELFF. The CDR3, as DNA: TGTGCCAGCAGCGATATCGGGGGCGGGGAGCTGTTTTTT.

The chain carries TRBV15 and TRBJ2-1, with D perhaps matching TRBD1 (5 bases). Germline V gene data show CDR1 as LNHNV and CDR2 as YYDKDF (reference sequence). Between the trimmed V and J ends, which lost 3 bases and 10 bases, there was a span of 13 bases. The CDR3 is 13 residues long. The DNA for the CDR3 is TGTGCCACCAGCAGGGACCGACAGAGAGAGCAGTTCTTC. Translation gives CATSRDRQREQFF.

This clone was seen a single time. This chain uses TRBV24-1 with TRBJ2-1; TRBD2 aligns across 10 bases. Germline V gene data show CDR1 as KGHDR and CDR2 as SFDVKD. The CDR3 consists of 14 residues. Trimming cost V 6 bases and J 7 bases; bases outside gene matches: 5. The CDR3 DNA sequence: TGTGCCACCAGTCGAGCGGGGGGGCGAAATGAGCAGTTCTTC. Translation gives CATSRAGGRNEQFF.

CDR3 protein: CAIRAGQGGYNEQFF. The CDR3 bases are TGTGCCATCAGGGCCGGACAGGGGGGCTACAATGAGCAGTTCTTC. The V call is TRBV10-3, the J call TRBJ2-1; 10 nucleotides agree with TRBD1. The CDR3 extends over 15 amino acids. Germline values: CDR1 ENHRY, CDR2 SYGVKD. Unmatched junction bases numbered 5, after V lost 6 bases and J lost 3 bases.

This clone was detected only once. This sequence joins TRBV7-9 and TRBJ1-6, with 8 bases aligning to TRBD1. This CDR3 region has 15 residues. Germline CDR1 SEHNR, CDR2 FQNEAQ (reference sequence). The ends lost 5 bases at V and 3 bases at J; junction bases unmatched: 3. CDR3 in DNA: TGTGCCAGCAGCCCGGGACAGGTCTATAATTCACCCCTCCACTTT. This translates into CASSPGQVYNSPLHF. The whole variable domain, remainder taken from reference TRBV7-9 and TRBJ1-6, is DTGVSQNPRHKITKRGQNVTFRCDPISEHNRLYWYRQTLGQGPEFLTYFQNEAQLEKSRLLSDRFSAERPKGSFSTLEIQRTEQGDSAMYLCASSPGQVYNSPLHFGNGTRLTVT.

The chain uses TRBV11-3 and TRBJ1-1; tentative D call: TRBD1 (6 bases). The germline V gene encodes CDR1 SGHNT and CDR2 YENEEA. Trimming removed 3 bases from V and 4 bases from J, with 9 bases in between. The length of the CDR3 is 13 residues. CDR3: CASSFGQSTEAFF. The CDR3 DNA is TGTGCCAGCAGCTTCGGACAGAGCACTGAAGCTTTCTTT. Variable domain in full (rest from reference TRBV11-3 and TRBJ1-1): EAGVVQSPRYKIIEKKQPVAFWCNPISGHNTLYWYLQNLGQGPELLIRYENEEAVDDSQLPKDRFSAERLKGVDSTLKIQPAELGDSAVYLCASSFGQSTEAFFGQGTRLTVV.

This sequence joins TRBV19 and TRBJ1-2, with 7 bases fitting TRBD1. Per germline, CDR1 LNHDA and CDR2 SQIVND (reference sequence). This CDR3 region has 10 residues. V shed 6 bases and J 10 bases; nucleotides not matched to a gene: 2. The CDR3 here is CASREGAYTF. In DNA, the CDR3 is TGTGCCAGTAGAGAGGGGGCCTACACCTTC.

This chain connects TRBV5-1 to TRBJ2-1; TRBD2 might be the D (6 bases). The CDR3 sequence is 14 residues long. Germline CDR1 reads SGHRS; CDR2 reads YFSETQ. The V and J ends lost 9 bases and 5 bases respectively, with 18 bases between them. Here the CDR3 reads CATYRDSQNNEQFF. Here the CDR3 DNA reads TGCGCCACCTACCGGGACTCTCAAAACAATGAGCAGTTCTTC.

This clone is a singleton in its sample. The rearrangement links TRBV19 to TRBJ1-6, with D perhaps matching TRBD1 (6 bases). CDR3 length: 14 amino acids. V lost 1 base, J lost 9 bases, and 10 bases lay in between. Germline V gene sequence: CDR1 LNHDA, CDR2 SQIVND (reference sequence). The CDR3 sequence: CASSIGRGGSPLHF. The CDR3 region has the DNA TGTGCCAGTAGTATAGGGCGAGGGGGTTCACCCCTCCACTTT.

This clone was picked up a small number of times. J is TRBJ2-7 and V is TRBV12-5, with TRBD1 matching over 9 bases. V shed 1 base and J 3 bases; nucleotides not matched to a gene: 10. The V gene's germline CDR1 is LGHNT and CDR2 FRNRAP. The CDR3 is 17 residues long. CDR3 coding DNA: TGTGCTAGTGGTTTGGACACTTACCGGGACAGGGACTACGAGCAGTACTTC. It specifies CASGLDTYRDRDYEQYF.

V is TRBV9 and J is TRBJ2-3, with D perhaps matching TRBD2 (5 bases). Germline lookup yields CDR1 SGDLS and CDR2 YYNGEE. V shed 0 bases and J shed 3 bases, with 5 bases lying between them. CDR3 length: 13 residues. The CDR3 coding sequence is TGTGCCAGCAGCGTAGGAGGGACAGATACGCAGTATTTT. It translates to CASSVGGTDTQYF.

This chain links TRBV28 with TRBJ2-2, with 12 bases matching TRBD1. CDR3 length equals 16 residues. Germline V gene data show CDR1 as MDHEN and CDR2 as SYDVKM. V dropped 5 bases and J dropped 5; count of bases not matched to a gene: 6. CDR3 nucleotide sequence: TGTGCCAGCAGTCTGGGACAGGGGGCGGTTACCGGGGAGCTGTTTTTT. This encodes CASSLGQGAVTGELFF.

The genes are TRBV2 and TRBJ2-5; 10 positions match TRBD1. CDR1 SNHLY and CDR2 FYNNEI come from the germline V gene. J gave up 5 bases and V 4 bases, and 7 bases lay outside the gene matches. The CDR3 consists of 15 residues. The CDR3 protein is CASSGTGGLGETQYF. The CDR3 DNA reads as TGTGCCAGCAGTGGGACAGGGGGACTAGGGGAGACCCAGTACTTC.

This chain uses TRBV12-3 or TRBV12-4 with TRBJ2-7, with D possibly being TRBD1 (5 bases). V gave up 4 bases and J gave up 4 bases, with 5 bases separating them. The CDR3 is made up of 11 amino acids. The CDR3 sequence is CASSSGYEQYF. The CDR3 bases are TGTGCCAGCAGTTCAGGGTACGAGCAGTACTTC.

The chain couples TRBV19 to TRBJ1-5; possibly TRBD1 for D (5 bases). Germline assignment: CDR1 LNHDA and CDR2 SQIVND (reference sequence). This CDR3 is built from 18 residues. Trimming took off 4 bases at V and 0 bases at J, with 19 bases between the two ends. In DNA, the CDR3 is TGTGCCAGTAGTACTCAAGCTGTGGGGGGGTCTAGCAATCAGCCCCAGCATTTT. Protein sequence: CASSTQAVGGSSNQPQHF.

The chain uses TRBV3-1 (or the pseudogene TRBV3-2) and TRBJ1-4; 12 bases map to TRBD1. Germline V gene data show CDR1 as LGHDT and CDR2 as YNNKEL (reference sequence). The CDR3 is made up of 15 amino acids. Germline trimming cut 3 bases from V and 7 bases from J; bases unmatched to any gene: 3. DNA of the CDR3: TGTGCCAGCAGCCAGGGACAGGGGGCAGGTGAAAAACTGTTTTTT. Translated, it gives CASSQGQGAGEKLFF.